This T cell receptor beta chain was observed in a study of Ad26.COV2.S vaccination and SARS-CoV-2 variants. On the study more broadly: Intramuscular Ad26.COV2.S at 5x10^10 or 1x10^11 viral particles. Findings and limits, study-wide: Recipients given vaccine exceeded placebo recipients in spike-specific TCR breadth. Recipients of vaccine and of placebo showed similar breadth of their non-spike TCR repertoires. Once vaccination had occurred, spike-specific CD8+ and CD4+ T cell responses reportedly showed substantial breadth.

Turning to this clone: Its target is unknown.

Germline V CDR1 and CDR2: GTSNPN, SVGIG (reference sequence). J gave up 7 bases and V 5 bases, and 5 bases lay outside the gene matches. The CDR3 extends over 13 amino acids. Some clones are missing from TCRdb's copy, which holds only in-frame ones; the method was immunoSEQ multiplex PCR. The data contain about 500,000 clones, about nine tenths of them singletons. Sample treatment: some 19 received Ad26.COV2.S at low or high dose, single or two shots; about 5 received placebo; per-sample allocation not given. The samples date from day 63 after the first vaccine or placebo injection. The sample here was peripheral blood, taken in a trial of Ad26.COV2.S vaccine versus placebo. The chain is built from TRBV30 and TRBJ2-1, with TRBD1 identical over 10 bases. This receptor was taken from a person between 18 and 65 years old who received the Ad26.COV2.S COVID-19 vaccine or a placebo. The CDR3 here is CAWSRTGGNEQFF. CDR3 sequence (DNA): TGTGCCTGGTCACGGACAGGGGGGAATGAGCAGTTCTTC.